The present T cell receptor beta chain was sequenced within a study of shared T cell receptors in the human thymus. This clone was observed a single time. TCRdb keeps only in-frame clones here, not all; method: immunoSEQ multiplex PCR. The sample shows hundreds of thousands of clones, around 87% of them seen only once. The data also belong to a second study, concerning human thymus T cells. From that study: Donors were healthy Finnish babies undergoing corrective operations for congenital heart defects. Resections obtained during corrective heart surgery supplied the thymus tissue. Usage of V and J genes appeared biased in thymic and blood repertoires. Related work showed strongly overlapping thymic repertoires across unrelated individuals.

Sequencing was carried out using thymocytes. This receptor was obtained from a boy less than two years old with a congenital heart defect.

CDR3 loop: CASSRQGAREQFF. Written as DNA, the CDR3 is TGCGCCAGCAGCCGGCAGGGGGCGCGCGAGCAGTTCTTC. The chain has TRBV4-1 and TRBJ2-1, with 8 bases matching TRBD1. Germline V gene sequence: CDR1 MGHRA, CDR2 YSYEKL. V lost 4 bases and J lost 10; bases outside the gene matches: 6. The CDR3 sequence is 13 residues long.